One T cell receptor (beta chain) is described in this entry. Its antigen is not identified. Regions amplified from RNA transcripts were the TCR beta CDR3 regions. First-round RT-PCR of the TCR CDR3 relied on the HTBI primer set. TCRdb fed the multiplex PCR reads into MiXCR, producing one record per CDR3 protein. The sample shows about 760,000 distinct CDR3 sequences, around a third of them seen only once. Germline CDR1 and CDR2: MNHNY and SVGAGI (reference sequence). V lost 6 bases, J lost 0 bases, and 18 bases lay in between. The CDR3 runs 16 residues. The data originate from a study of T cells in Graves' hyperthyroidism and ophthalmopathy. Study findings and constraints: Researchers found most expanded thyroid clonotypes above 0.001 in blood as well. Ophthalmopathy and stable hyperthyroidism were separated by a 13 V-J model.

The TCR originated in a woman aged 40 to 50 with Graves' hyperthyroidism. Specimen: blood. The rearrangement joins TRBV6-6 to TRBJ2-7, with a possible D match to TRBD1 (5 bases). For the CDR3, the DNA is TGTGCCAGCAGCAGATCGGACACTGCCTCCTCCTACGAGCAGTACTTC. Amino acids: CASSRSDTASSYEQYF.